This passage covers 3 T cell receptor beta chains from one sample sequenced in a study of blood T cell repertoires in COVID-19. The assay was immunoSEQ multiplex PCR, and TCRdb's table has in-frame clones only and misses some. The table includes some 250,000 clones, approximately 91% detected once. What was sequenced was PBMCs or T cells enriched from blood (not recorded which). These receptor sequences come from a human donor in a cohort exposed to, infected with or recovered from COVID-19 (not recorded which). The donor label of this sample is uncertain.

This chain connects TRBV19 to TRBJ2-1, with TRBD2 matching over 8 bases. Trimming at V came to 4 bases and at J to 4 bases, leaving 6 bases not matched to a gene. Germline values: CDR1 LNHDA, CDR2 SQIVND (reference sequence). The CDR3 runs to 15 residues. CDR3 sequence reads: CASSSGLAAYNEQFF. CDR3 DNA sequence: TGTGCCAGTAGTAGCGGACTAGCCGCTTACAATGAGCAGTTCTTC.

This clone showed up just once. Other DNA sequences of this sample code for an identical CDR3. The chain is built from TRBV27 and TRBJ1-5; D ambiguous. CDR1 and CDR2 from the germline V gene are MNHEY and SMNVEV (reference sequence). Trimming removed 2 bases from V and 1 base from J, with 9 bases in between. The CDR3 runs to 15 residues. CDR3 residues: CASSLEGASNQPQHF. CDR3 nucleotide sequence: TGTGCCAGCAGTTTAGAGGGTGCGAGCAATCAGCCCCAGCATTTT.

DNA for the CDR3: TGTGCCAGCAGCTTAATACAGGGTCGCCAAGAGACCCAGTACTTC. It codes for CASSLIQGRQETQYF. The chain has TRBV11-1 and TRBJ2-5; D is perhaps TRBD1 (6 bases). V lost 2 bases, J lost 1 base, and 11 bases lay in between. Germline V CDR1 and CDR2: SGHAT, FQDESV (reference sequence). CDR3 size: 15 residues.